This T cell receptor beta chain was captured by sequencing in a study of metastatic and nonmetastatic thyroid tumors. The wider study: Repertoire comparisons spanned blood and tumor or nodule tissue from malignant and benign thyroid patients. General study results and limits: Reported TCR beta diversity, measured in blood and tumor, was significantly higher for malignant thyroid tumors than for benign nodules.

The CDR3 is made up of 14 amino acids. Trimming stripped 0 bases from V and 2 bases from J, with 7 bases between. Germline CDR1 and CDR2: SGDLS and YYNGEE. TCRdb redid the clone calls on the PCR reads using MiXCR. The sample holds about 20,000 clones, 15% to 17% seen once. This clone occurred many times. What it binds is unknown. Thyroid surgery was preceded by no treatment in any patient. The chain has TRBV9 and TRBJ2-3; unclear D gene. Sequenced sample: blood. This sequence was found in a female donor with papillary thyroid cancer or a benign thyroid nodule (not recorded which). Some clones in this sample may be carry-over from other donors' samples. The DNA of the CDR3 is TGTGCCAGCAGCGTAGCTCGGACCACAGATACGCAGTATTTT. It is translated as CASSVARTTDTQYF. Variable domain in full (rest from reference TRBV9 and TRBJ2-3): DSGVTQTPKHLITATGQRVTLRCSPRSGDLSVYWYQQSLDQGLQFLIQYYNGEERAKGNILERFSAQQFPDLHSELNLSSLELGDSALYFCASSVARTTDTQYFGPGTRLTVL.